A single sample is the source of the 22 T cell receptor beta chains below, sequenced in a study of response to subunit inactivated influenza vaccine. One entry per CDR3 protein, called by TCRdb with MiXCR from the RT-PCR reads. The sample includes about 830,000 distinct CDR3 sequences, 18% seen only once; the top ten take approximately 10%. Source: PBMCs from blood, taken 5 to 6 days after vaccination. The receptors here all came from a man between 45 and 60 years old who received an inactivated influenza vaccine.

This clonotype turned up a few times. The rearrangement uses TRBV7-9 and TRBJ2-3; D might be TRBD2 (5 bases). Between the trimmed V and J ends, which lost 4 bases and 3 bases, there was a span of 14 bases. This CDR3 is built from 15 residues. Per germline, CDR1 SEHNR and CDR2 FQNEAQ (reference sequence). CDR3 protein: CASSWPAGGTDTQYF. The CDR3 nucleotides are TGTGCCAGCAGCTGGCCGGCCGGAGGTACAGATACGCAGTATTTT.

This chain links TRBV9 with TRBJ2-1, with 8 bases lining up with TRBD2. There are 17 residues in the CDR3. CDR1 is SGDLS and CDR2 is YYNGEE in the germline V gene. V lost 3 bases to trimming and J lost 3 bases; unmatched junction nucleotides: 11. The CDR3 is CASSAPLAGSRYNEQFF. Written as DNA, the CDR3 is TGTGCCAGCAGCGCTCCTTTAGCGGGAAGCCGCTACAATGAGCAGTTCTTC.

The chain combines TRBV6-2 or TRBV6-3 with TRBJ2-1; no clear D. CDR1 and CDR2 from the germline V gene are MNHEY and SVGEGT. The CDR3 has 15 amino acids. V was clipped by 7 bases and J by 0 bases, with 13 bases between them. This CDR3 is CASKNHYSSYNEQFF. The DNA for the CDR3 is TGTGCCAGCAAAAATCACTATAGCTCCTACAATGAGCAGTTCTTC.

This clonotype was picked up a small number of times. The chain couples TRBV5-1 to TRBJ1-1; TRBD1 might be the D (5 bases). The CDR3 consists of 15 residues. The V gene's germline CDR1 is SGHRS and CDR2 YFSETQ. V was cut by 0 bases and J by 6 bases, with 15 bases left in between. The CDR3 nucleotides are TGCGCCAGCAGCTTGGGACAGTTCGGGAGCGCTGAAGCTTTCTTT. Its translation is CASSLGQFGSAEAFF.

This clonotype was recorded a few times. The chain carries TRBV20-1 and TRBJ2-5; 8 bases map to TRBD1. The ends lost 1 base at V and 2 bases at J; junction bases unmatched: 12. The CDR3 contains 17 residues. CDR1 and CDR2 from the germline V gene are DFQATT and SNEGSKA (reference sequence). The CDR3 region is CSARGGQGEGTQETQYF. CDR3 DNA: TGCAGTGCTAGAGGTGGACAGGGCGAAGGGACACAAGAGACCCAGTACTTC.

This clonotype was detected only a few times. This chain connects TRBV5-1 to TRBJ1-2; TRBD1 matches 8 bases. There are 14 residues in the CDR3. V lost 0 bases to trimming and J lost 6 bases; unmatched junction nucleotides: 4. In germline, CDR1 is SGHRS, CDR2 YFSETQ. In nucleotides, the CDR3 is TGCGCCAGCAGCTTGGGAGACAGGGGTGATGGCTACACCTTC. Encoded protein: CASSLGDRGDGYTF.

This clonotype was seen a few times. This chain uses TRBV18 with TRBJ2-1; a weak D match, TRBD2 (5 bases). Germline values: CDR1 KGHSH, CDR2 LQKENI. This CDR3 is 15 amino acids long. Trimming took off 1 base at V and 4 bases at J, with 11 bases between the two ends. The CDR3 DNA follows: TGTGCCAGCTCACCACAACTAGGAGGTTACAATGAGCAGTTCTTC. It encodes CASSPQLGGYNEQFF.

With regard to this clonotype: The junction does not match germline at one end; this may be a read error. V is TRBV7-2 and J is TRBJ2-1; 10 bases are a match to TRBD2. CDR1 and CDR2 (germline): SGHTA, FQGNSA. This CDR3 is built from 15 residues. The CDR3 nucleotides read TGTCCCAGCAGCTTAGCGGGAGGCTCCTACAATGAGCAGTTCTTC. Translated, it gives CPSSLAGGSYNEQFF.

The table lists this clonotype with a few counts. This chain connects TRBV12-3 or TRBV12-4 to TRBJ1-1; D is possibly TRBD1 (6 bases). The CDR3 runs 17 residues. The V end lost 4 bases, the J end lost 5 bases, and 23 bases lay between the germline ends. The CDR3 nucleotides are TGTGCCAGCAGTTACTCATGGGGCACAGGGTGGAGGACTGAAGCTTTCTTT. Its translation is CASSYSWGTGWRTEAFF.

The chain recombines TRBV10-3 with TRBJ2-7; D possibly uses TRBD1 or TRBD2 (6 bases each). This CDR3 spans 14 amino acids. V was cut by 2 bases and J by 2 bases, with 10 bases left in between. Germline assignment: CDR1 ENHRY and CDR2 SYGVKD. The CDR3 DNA reads TGTGCCATCAGTGAGGGAGGGGGAACCTACGAGCAGTACTTC. Translated, it gives CAISEGGGTYEQYF.

This clonotype has only a few counts. The V gene is TRBV6-2 or TRBV6-3, the J gene TRBJ2-7; tentatively, D is TRBD1 (5 bases). V dropped 7 bases and J dropped 0 bases, with 25 bases sitting between them. Germline V CDR1 and CDR2: MNHEY, SVGEGT. CDR3 length: 18 residues. The CDR3 DNA reads as TGTGCCAGCACTCTAAACCCGCAGGGATCAGGAGCCTCCTACGAGCAGTACTTC. Translating gives CASTLNPQGSGASYEQYF.

This clonotype was found many times. The J gene is TRBJ2-5, the V gene TRBV12-3 or TRBV12-4; 8 nucleotides line up with TRBD2. V lost 3 bases, J lost 5 bases, and 8 bases stayed unmatched. This CDR3 contains 15 residues. The DNA for the CDR3 is TGTGCCAGCAGTTTGAAAGCGGGAGAGGGGGAGACCCAGTACTTC. Protein sequence: CASSLKAGEGETQYF.

This clonotype was counted a few times. The V and J genes are TRBV7-2 and TRBJ2-7; 8 nucleotides match TRBD2. CDR1 is SGHTA, CDR2 FQGNSA, per germline. The CDR3 contains 15 residues. After removal of 6 bases from V and 0 bases from J, the junction contained 7 bases not matched to a gene. CDR3: CASREISGDSYEQYF. CDR3 coding DNA: TGTGCCAGCAGGGAAATTAGCGGGGACTCCTACGAGCAGTACTTC.

CDR3 amino acids: CSARPPDRGSETQYF. In DNA, the CDR3 is TGCAGTGCTAGGCCCCCGGACAGGGGATCCGAGACCCAGTACTTC. This rearrangement joins TRBV20-1 to TRBJ2-5; the match to TRBD1 covers 9 bases. The V gene's germline CDR1 is DFQATT and CDR2 SNEGSKA (reference sequence). CDR3 length equals 15 residues. The V gene end was trimmed by 3 bases and the J gene end by 5 bases; junction bases not matched to a gene: 10.

This clonotype was seen a handful of times. This may come from a read error, since a much larger clone is one base off. The chain links TRBV20-1 to TRBJ1-3; D possibly corresponds to TRBD1 (6 bases). The CDR3 has 16 residues. Germline CDR1 DFQATT, CDR2 SNEGSKA (reference sequence). The CDR3 loop is CSARVTGMNSENTIYF. CDR3 DNA: TGCAGTGCTAGAGTAACAGGGATGAACTCTGAAAACACCATATATTTT.

V is TRBV11-2 and J is TRBJ2-3; tentative D call: TRBD1 (6 bases). The germline V gene encodes CDR1 SGHAT and CDR2 FQNNGV. The V end was cut by 5 bases, the J end by 4 bases, with 13 bases between. There are 14 residues in the CDR3. The CDR3 here is CASSSPGHPDTQYF. The CDR3 DNA reads as TGTGCCAGCAGCAGCCCGGGACATCCAGATACGCAGTATTTT.

The rearrangement links TRBV7-8 to TRBJ2-7; no reliable D call. The CDR3 extends over 14 amino acids. Germline V gives CDR1 SGHVS, CDR2 FQNEAQ. V shed 1 base and J shed 2 bases, with 9 bases lying between them. The CDR3 protein is CASSLEGMTYEQYF. The DNA of the CDR3 is TGTGCCAGCAGCTTAGAAGGAATGACCTACGAGCAGTACTTC.

This clonotype was seen a handful of times. V usage is TRBV6-5 and J usage is TRBJ2-1; 13 bases are a match to TRBD2. The CDR3 runs 17 residues. Looked up from germline, CDR1 is MNHEY and CDR2 is SVGAGI. V lost 2 bases to trimming and J lost 4 bases; unmatched junction nucleotides: 5. For the CDR3, the DNA is TGTGCCAGCAGTTACGCCGGACTAGCGGGGGTGTACAATGAGCAGTTCTTC. Translated, it gives CASSYAGLAGVYNEQFF.

The rearrangement uses TRBV18 and TRBJ2-3; 11 bases match TRBD2. J lost 12 bases, V lost 5 bases, and 4 bases had no gene match. CDR1 and CDR2 (germline): KGHSH, LQKENI. The CDR3 consists of 12 residues. The CDR3: CASSTGTSGQYF. The CDR3 DNA reads as TGTGCCAGCTCAACAGGGACTAGCGGACAGTATTTT.

The chain recombines TRBV6-6 with TRBJ1-2; tentative D call: TRBD1 (5 bases). The germline gives CDR1 MNHNY, CDR2 SVGAGI (reference sequence). Trimming pared 5 bases from V and 6 bases from J, leaving 13 bases between. The CDR3 runs to 13 residues. CDR3 residues: CASSRRSGDGYTF. The CDR3 DNA follows: TGTGCCAGCAGTAGACGTTCGGGGGATGGCTACACCTTC.

This clonotype occurred many times. The J gene is TRBJ2-7, the V gene TRBV10-3; 12 bases fit TRBD2. V lost 2 bases and J lost 6; bases outside the gene matches: 8. Germline CDR1 is ENHRY and CDR2 is SYGVKD. This CDR3 has 16 amino acids. CDR3 amino acids: CAISEGVGLAGAEQYF. DNA of the CDR3: TGTGCCATCAGTGAGGGAGTGGGACTAGCGGGCGCCGAGCAGTACTTC.

This clonotype has more than one count but fewer than ten. Compared with germline, one end of the junction differs, possibly owing to a read error. The genes are TRBV24-1 and TRBJ2-3, with TRBD2 matching over 7 bases. The CDR3 covers 13 residues. The germline V gene encodes CDR1 KGHDR and CDR2 SFDVKD. The CDR3: CATSETSTDTQYF. CDR3 coding DNA: TGTGCCACCAGTGAGACTAGCACTGATACGCAGTATTTT.